These T cell receptor beta chains were read from a single sample in a study of T cell changes during pregnancy in multiple sclerosis. TCRdb keeps only in-frame clones here, not all; method: immunoSEQ multiplex PCR. The data hold approximately 85,000 clones, with roughly nine tenths observed a single time. The source was peripheral blood, collected in the first trimester of pregnancy. The receptors derive from a female donor with multiple sclerosis, enrolled in a pregnancy study. Each CDR3 is given with its conserved first and last residue. D genes are given only for firm matches. The size field is filled for only some rows; it gives once, few, many or a size class.

clone_size,d_call,j_call,v_call,cdr3_aa,cdr3_nt
-,TRBD2,TRBJ2-1,TRBV9,CASSATSGRAQEQFF,TGTGCCAGCAGCGCAACTAGCGGGAGGGCTCAGGAGCAGTTCTTC
-,-,TRBJ2-7,TRBV28,CASSRPSYEQYF,TGTGCCAGCAGCCGTCCCTCCTACGAGCAGTACTTC
-,TRBD1,TRBJ1-5,TRBV18,CASSPRAQGGGQPQHF,TGTGCCAGCTCACCACGGGCCCAGGGGGGAGGTCAGCCCCAGCATTTT
-,-,TRBJ1-2,TRBV28,CASSLRQTYGYTF,TGTGCCAGCAGTTTGAGACAGACATATGGCTACACCTTC
-,TRBD2,TRBJ2-3,TRBV15,CATSREGTSGSDTQYF,TGTGCCACCAGCAGAGAGGGGACTAGCGGGAGTGATACGCAGTATTTT
-,TRBD1,TRBJ2-1,TRBV4-3,CASSQETGSPHDEQFF,TGCGCCAGCAGCCAAGAGACAGGGAGCCCCCATGATGAGCAGTTCTTC
-,TRBD2,TRBJ2-4,TRBV30,CAYAGGNRDIQYF,TGTGCCTATGCGGGAGGGAATCGGGACATTCAGTACTTC
-,TRBD1,TRBJ1-1,TRBV5-1,CASSTATGTTEAFF,TGCGCCAGCAGCACCGCGACAGGGACGACTGAAGCTTTCTTT
-,-,TRBJ2-3,TRBV12-5,CASGLGTSNTDTQYF,TGTGCTAGTGGTTTGGGTACTAGCAATACAGATACGCAGTATTTT
-,TRBD1,TRBJ1-5,TRBV19,CASSVTGTGGNQPQHF,TGTGCCAGTAGTGTTACCGGGACAGGGGGCAATCAGCCCCAGCATTTT
-,TRBD1,TRBJ1-1,TRBV7-6,CASSFGTGIGDTEAFF,TGTGCCAGCAGCTTCGGGACAGGGATAGGGGACACTGAAGCTTTCTTT
once,TRBD1,TRBJ1-5,TRBV28,CASSFILRQGHNQPQHF,TGTGCCAGCAGTTTTATCCTTAGACAGGGCCACAATCAGCCCCAGCATTTT
-,TRBD1,TRBJ1-2,TRBV30,CAWSSTGGYYGYTF,TGTGCCTGGAGTTCGACAGGGGGCTACTATGGCTACACCTTC
-,-,TRBJ1-3,TRBV28,CASSLDPGSGNTIYF,TGTGCCAGCAGTTTAGACCCAGGCTCTGGAAACACCATATATTTT
-,TRBD2,TRBJ2-7,TRBV5-6,CASSSYTSGPSYEQYF,TGTGCCAGCAGCTCCTATACTAGCGGTCCTTCCTACGAGCAGTACTTC
once,TRBD2,TRBJ2-3,TRBV10-3,CAISASGPSTDTQYF,TGTGCCATCAGTGCTAGCGGGCCCAGCACAGATACGCAGTATTTT
-,-,TRBJ2-3,TRBV6-5,CASSYSGSTDTQYF,TGTGCCAGCAGTTACAGCGGGAGCACAGATACGCAGTATTTT
-,-,TRBJ2-1,TRBV2,CASTTYHEQFF,TGTGCCAGCACCACCTATCATGAGCAGTTCTTC
-,TRBD1,TRBJ1-5,TRBV6-1,CASSGDRGYSQPQHF,TGTGCCAGCAGTGGGGACAGGGGTTATAGCCAGCCCCAGCATTTT
-,TRBD1,TRBJ1-2,TRBV18,CASSPAGQPNYGYTF,TGTGCCAGCTCACCCGCGGGACAGCCTAACTATGGCTACACCTTC
-,-,TRBJ1-5,TRBV15,CATSRDGISGNQPQHF,TGTGCCACCAGCAGAGATGGCATCTCTGGCAATCAGCCCCAGCATTTT
-,TRBD2,TRBJ2-3,TRBV7-2,CASSIFAGTSGSDTQYF,TGTGCCAGCAGCATCTTCGCCGGGACTAGCGGATCAGATACGCAGTATTTT
-,-,TRBJ2-7,TRBV4-1,CASSQDAGSREQYF,TGCGCCAGCAGCCAAGACGCAGGGTCTCGGGAGCAGTACTTC
-,TRBD2,TRBJ2-1,TRBV4-1,CASNDGLAGGIEQFF,TGCGCCAGCAACGATGGACTAGCGGGCGGCATTGAGCAGTTCTTC
-,-,TRBJ1-1,TRBV14,CASSQITGSGTEAFF,TGTGCCAGCAGCCAAATTACAGGGTCGGGCACTGAAGCTTTCTTT
once,-,TRBJ1-2,TRBV19,CASSMAGAVLDYGYTF,TGTGCCAGTAGTATGGCAGGGGCCGTATTGGACTATGGCTACACCTTC
-,TRBD1,TRBJ2-2,TRBV7-3,CASSFQGAGELFF,TGTGCCAGCAGCTTCCAGGGGGCCGGGGAGCTGTTTTTT
-,TRBD1,TRBJ2-7,TRBV4-3,CASSQRPQTGGMYEQYF,TGCGCCAGCAGCCAACGGCCCCAGACAGGGGGCATGTACGAGCAGTACTTC
few,-,TRBJ1-2,TRBV11-2,CASGQDKGNYGYTF,TGTGCCAGCGGACAAGACAAGGGGAACTATGGCTACACCTTC
-,-,TRBJ1-6,TRBV30,CAWSEKTLFNSPLHF,TGTGCCTGGAGTGAAAAGACACTGTTTAATTCACCCCTCCACTTT
-,TRBD1,TRBJ2-5,TRBV28,CASSNPTGSGETQYF,TGTGCCAGCAGTAACCCGACAGGGTCGGGAGAGACCCAGTACTTC
-,-,TRBJ1-1,TRBV4-1,CASSPQSGDLNTEAFF,TGCGCCAGCAGCCCTCAGTCAGGGGATTTGAACACTGAAGCTTTCTTT
-,-,TRBJ1-1,TRBV5-3,CATRGGEEQAFF,TGTGCCACGCGAGGGGGGGAGGAGCAAGCTTTCTTT
few,-,TRBJ1-5,TRBV27,CASSRTAYQPQHF,TGTGCCAGCAGTAGGACAGCTTATCAGCCCCAGCATTTT
-,TRBD1,TRBJ1-1,TRBV2,CASSETGQGNTEAFF,TGTGCCAGCAGTGAAACGGGACAGGGGAACACTGAAGCTTTCTTT
-,TRBD1,TRBJ1-5,TRBV7-9,CASSSQTGTNQPQHF,TGTGCCAGCAGCTCTCAGACAGGGACCAATCAGCCCCAGCATTTT
-,-,TRBJ2-3,TRBV15,CATSRDGDSITDTQYF,TGTGCCACCAGCAGAGATGGGGACTCAATCACAGATACGCAGTATTTT
-,TRBD2,TRBJ2-1,TRBV7-8,CASSLEASGGTYNEQFF,TGTGCCAGCAGCTTAGAGGCTAGCGGGGGCACCTACAATGAGCAGTTCTTC
-,TRBD1,TRBJ2-3,TRBV5-1,CASSFGTTGGDTQYF,TGCGCCAGCAGCTTTGGCACAACAGGGGGAGATACGCAGTATTTT
-,-,TRBJ1-5,TRBV28,CASSLNLEGQPQHF,TGTGCCAGCAGTTTAAACCTAGAGGGTCAGCCCCAGCATTTT
-,-,TRBJ2-3,TRBV4-1,CASSQVSGLGFTDTQYF,TGCGCCAGCAGCCAAGTTTCGGGATTGGGGTTCACAGATACGCAGTATTTT
-,TRBD1,TRBJ1-4,TRBV30,CAWATGALEKLFF,TGTGCCTGGGCAACAGGGGCCCTTGAAAAACTGTTTTTT
-,-,TRBJ1-5,TRBV27,CASSSRTTRTDNQPQHF,TGTGCCAGCAGTTCCCGAACCACGAGGACAGATAATCAGCCCCAGCATTTT
-,TRBD1,TRBJ1-6,TRBV2,CASSRQGENSPLHF,TGTGCCAGCAGCCGACAGGGTGAGAATTCACCCCTCCACTTT
-,TRBD1,TRBJ1-2,TRBV30,CAWSVPRTGWARGYTF,TGTGCCTGGAGTGTACCTCGGACAGGGTGGGCCCGTGGCTACACCTTC
-,TRBD2,TRBJ2-5,TRBV4-2,CASSPNSGRGETQYF,TGTGCCAGCAGTCCTAATAGCGGGAGGGGGGAGACCCAGTACTTC
-,-,TRBJ1-2,TRBV14,CASSHPPGGYYGYTF,TGTGCCAGCAGCCATCCCCCGGGGGGCTACTATGGCTACACCTTC
-,-,TRBJ2-5,TRBV4-3,CASSQGTGETQYF,TGCGCCAGCAGCCAAGGCACGGGAGAGACCCAGTACTTC
-,TRBD1,TRBJ1-2,TRBV9,CASSETAGTGGAARGYTF,TGTGCCAGCAGCGAGACGGCCGGGACAGGGGGCGCGGCGCGGGGCTACACCTTC
-,TRBD2,TRBJ2-5,TRBV4-1,CASSQVLAGGTLKETQYF,TGCGCCAGCAGCCAAGTACTAGCGGGAGGGACCCTTAAAGAGACCCAGTACTTC
-,TRBD1,TRBJ2-1,TRBV7-9,CASSLDRQGADNEQFF,TGTGCCAGCAGCTTAGACCGACAGGGGGCGGACAATGAGCAGTTCTTC
-,TRBD1,TRBJ2-7,TRBV4-3,CASSQDGQGNDEQYF,TGCGCCAGCAGCCAAGATGGACAGGGGAACGACGAGCAGTACTTC
-,TRBD1,TRBJ1-5,TRBV6-5,CASSKDRGHNQPQHF,TGTGCCAGCAGTAAGGACAGGGGGCACAATCAGCCCCAGCATTTT
-,TRBD2,TRBJ2-1,TRBV4-1,CASSLRTSETYNEQFF,TGCGCCAGCAGCCTCAGGACTAGCGAAACGTACAATGAGCAGTTCTTC
-,TRBD1,TRBJ2-3,TRBV4-2,CASSQGQGVADTQYF,TGTGCCAGCAGCCAGGGACAGGGAGTTGCAGATACGCAGTATTTT
few,TRBD1,TRBJ1-2,TRBV28,CASSLQGAQGYTF,TGTGCCAGCAGTTTGCAGGGGGCGCAAGGCTACACCTTC
-,TRBD2,TRBJ2-3,TRBV7-3,CASSSTSGGISDTQYF,TGTGCCAGCAGCTCTACTAGCGGGGGAATATCAGATACGCAGTATTTT
-,TRBD1,TRBJ1-4,TRBV28,CATRGAGDEKLFF,TGTGCCACCAGGGGGGCCGGAGATGAAAAACTGTTTTTT
once,TRBD2,TRBJ2-2,TRBV4-2,CASSQRRAGGPRELFF,TGTGCCAGCAGCCAAAGGCGAGCGGGAGGGCCCAGGGAGCTGTTTTTT